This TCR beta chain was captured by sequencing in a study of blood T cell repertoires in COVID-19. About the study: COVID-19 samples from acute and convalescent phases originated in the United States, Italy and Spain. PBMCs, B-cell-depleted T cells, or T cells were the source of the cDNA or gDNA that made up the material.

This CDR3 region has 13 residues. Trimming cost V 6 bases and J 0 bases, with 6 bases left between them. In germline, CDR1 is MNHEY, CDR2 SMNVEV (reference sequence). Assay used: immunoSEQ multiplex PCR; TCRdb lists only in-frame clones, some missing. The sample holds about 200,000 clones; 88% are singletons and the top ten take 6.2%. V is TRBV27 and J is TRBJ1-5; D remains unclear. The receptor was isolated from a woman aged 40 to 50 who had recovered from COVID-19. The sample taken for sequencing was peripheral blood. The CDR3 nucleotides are TGTGCCAGCAGCACCTATAGCAATCAGCCCCAGCATTTT. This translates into CASSTYSNQPQHF.